The 14 T cell receptor beta chains below come from one sample, sequenced in a study of T cell responses to AZD1222 COVID-19 vaccine. The data were produced by immunoSEQ multiplex PCR, yet TCRdb's version contains in-frame clones alone and is incomplete. Of 150,000 to 160,000 clones listed, 90% are singletons. The sequences come from peripheral blood, collected 28 days after the second AZD1222 dose. These receptor sequences come from an adult who received the AZD1222 COVID-19 vaccine.

This clone was observed once. The chain links TRBV4-2 to TRBJ2-7, with 12 bases aligning to TRBD2. This CDR3 is 16 amino acids long. The germline gives CDR1 LGHNA, CDR2 YNFKEQ. The ends lost 0 bases at V and 6 bases at J; junction bases unmatched: 6. The CDR3 DNA reads as TGTGCCAGCAGCCAAGAGTCTAGCGGGGGGGCCCCCGAGCAGTACTTC. Its protein is CASSQESSGGAPEQYF.

This sequence joins TRBV7-9 and TRBJ2-7; D perhaps matches TRBD2 (6 bases). V was clipped by 5 bases and J by 9 bases, with 14 bases between them. This CDR3 contains 12 residues. CDR1 and CDR2 from the germline V gene are SEHNR and FQNEAQ (reference sequence). CDR3 region: CASSPEQGGQYF. The CDR3 nucleotides read TGTGCCAGCAGCCCGGAGCAGGGAGGGCAGTACTTC.

The chain couples TRBV11-2 to TRBJ2-5; either TRBD1 or TRBD2 may fit D (6 bases each). V lost 4 bases and J lost 1, with 10 bases in between. The CDR3 has 14 amino acids. Per germline, CDR1 SGHAT and CDR2 FQNNGV. CDR3 DNA sequence: TGTGCCAGCAGCTCTCGGGGGCTCCAAGAGACCCAGTACTTC. Translating gives CASSSRGLQETQYF.

The chain employs TRBV11-3 and TRBJ1-2; no firm D call. The CDR3 totals 14 residues. Trimming took off 4 bases at V and 4 bases at J, with 13 bases between the two ends. The germline gives CDR1 SGHNT, CDR2 YENEEA. CDR3 protein: CASSSTTPFYGYTF. As DNA, the CDR3 is TGTGCCAGCAGCTCTACTACACCGTTCTATGGCTACACCTTC.

The chain combines TRBV11-2 with TRBJ1-3; D gene ambiguous. V lost 1 base and J lost 0, with 10 bases in between. The CDR3 has 16 residues. Germline CDR1 reads SGHAT; CDR2 reads FQNNGV. The CDR3 is CASSLAPINSGNTIYF. CDR3 in DNA: TGTGCCAGCAGCTTAGCCCCAATAAACTCTGGAAACACCATATATTTT.

The CDR3 bases are TGTGCCAGCAGTGCTCAGGGGGCGCAGGGGGAGACCCAGTACTTC. As protein: CASSAQGAQGETQYF. This chain connects TRBV2 to TRBJ2-5, with TRBD1 matching over 8 bases. The germline V gene encodes CDR1 SNHLY and CDR2 FYNNEI. Germline trimming cut 4 bases from V and 5 bases from J; bases unmatched to any gene: 9. CDR3 length: 15 residues.

This clone was detected once. The V and J genes are TRBV18 and TRBJ1-2, with D hard to call. The V end lost 3 bases, the J end lost 3 bases, and 8 bases lay between the germline ends. The CDR3 loop spans 13 amino acids. Germline V gene data show CDR1 as KGHSH and CDR2 as LQKENI. This chain's CDR3 is CASSPNQDYGYTF. In DNA form, the CDR3 reads TGTGCCAGCTCACCGAATCAGGACTATGGCTACACCTTC.

The count of this clone is one. The chain is built from TRBV24-1 and TRBJ2-1, with 8 bases aligning to TRBD2. The CDR3 extends over 15 amino acids. Germline CDR1 KGHDR, CDR2 SFDVKD. V lost 9 bases to trimming and J lost 2 bases; unmatched junction nucleotides: 8. CDR3 loop: CATAPTSGPYNEQFF. CDR3 in DNA: TGTGCCACCGCTCCAACTAGCGGACCCTACAATGAGCAGTTCTTC.

This clone was observed a handful of times. The V gene is TRBV7-9, the J gene TRBJ1-3; no reliable D call. V lost 4 bases, J lost 4 bases, and 5 bases lay in between. Germline V CDR1 and CDR2: SEHNR, FQNEAQ (reference sequence). The CDR3 consists of 12 residues. CDR3 residues: CASSYQGNTIYF. DNA of the CDR3: TGTGCCAGCAGCTACCAAGGAAACACCATATATTTT. Variable domain in full (rest from reference TRBV7-9 and TRBJ1-3): DTGVSQNPRHKITKRGQNVTFRCDPISEHNRLYWYRQTLGQGPEFLTYFQNEAQLEKSRLLSDRFSAERPKGSFSTLEIQRTEQGDSAMYLCASSYQGNTIYFGEGSWLTVV.

The V and J genes are TRBV3-1 (or the pseudogene TRBV3-2) and TRBJ1-1; 8 bases line up with TRBD1. This CDR3 region has 14 residues. After removal of 4 bases from V and 0 bases from J, the junction contained 1 base not matched to a gene. Germline V gene data show CDR1 as LGHDT and CDR2 as YNNKEL (reference sequence). The CDR3 coding sequence is TGTGCCAGCAGCCGACAGGGGTTGAACACTGAAGCTTTCTTT. Translating gives CASSRQGLNTEAFF.

In DNA form, the CDR3 reads TGTGCCAGCAGTTACTTGAACCAGGGAGCGGATACGCAGTATTTT. Encoded protein: CASSYLNQGADTQYF. V usage is TRBV6-5 and J usage is TRBJ2-3; possibly TRBD1 or TRBD2 for D (5 bases each). CDR1 is MNHEY and CDR2 is SVGAGI in the germline V gene. The CDR3 totals 15 residues. V lost 1 base and J 6 bases, leaving 14 bases between the germline ends.

This rearrangement joins TRBV18 to TRBJ1-2, with unresolved D. V was clipped by 5 bases and J by 8 bases, with 18 bases between them. Germline V gene data show CDR1 as KGHSH and CDR2 as LQKENI. This CDR3 is 14 amino acids long. This CDR3 is CASSTSTDVWGYTF. CDR3 DNA: TGTGCCAGCTCAACATCGACGGACGTTTGGGGCTACACCTTC.

V is TRBV9 and J is TRBJ2-7, with TRBD1 as a possible D gene (5 bases). Germline CDR1 and CDR2: SGDLS and YYNGEE. V lost 0 bases to trimming and J lost 6 bases, with 13 bases between them. The length of the CDR3 is 14 residues. CDR3 region: CASSVASRESEQYF. CDR3 DNA sequence: TGTGCCAGCAGCGTAGCTTCCAGGGAATCCGAGCAGTACTTC.

V usage is TRBV7-8 and J usage is TRBJ2-7; D is unclear. The length of the CDR3 is 11 residues. Trimming took off 3 bases at V and 5 bases at J, with 5 bases between the two ends. CDR1 and CDR2 from the germline V gene are SGHVS and FQNEAQ. This CDR3 reads CASSLWDEQYF. CDR3 sequence (DNA): TGTGCCAGCAGCTTGTGGGACGAGCAGTACTTC.